A selection of T cell receptor beta chains follows, all from one sample in a study of glioma-infiltrating T cells after dendritic cell vaccination. Libraries were prepared by immunoSEQ multiplex PCR; TCRdb keeps only in-frame clonotypes and omits some of them. In the table there are about 91,000 clones, approximately 80% of which are singletons. Sequencing was performed on blood, taken after dendritic cell vaccination. These TCRs come from a human donor with glioblastoma. Both conserved end residues are part of each CDR3. A D gene is named only where the DNA matches it firmly. The size of a clone is reported for some rows only, either as once, few or many, or as a class for expanded clones.

J: TRBJ1-2; V: TRBV5-1; size: .; D: TRBD1; CDR3: CASSESTGTDIPTGF; DNA: TGCGCCAGCAGCGAATCGACAGGGACAGATATCCCTACAGGCTTC
J: TRBJ2-3; V: TRBV9; size: .; D: TRBD2; CDR3: CASSVSSGSGTDTQYF; DNA: TGTGCCAGCAGCGTTTCTAGCGGGAGTGGCACAGATACGCAGTATTTT
J: TRBJ2-1; V: TRBV10-1; size: .; D: .; CDR3: CASSDISADNEQFF; DNA: TGCGCCAGCAGTGATATCAGTGCGGACAATGAGCAGTTCTTC
J: TRBJ2-1; V: TRBV10-3; size: many; D: TRBD2; CDR3: CATGISGSQFF; DNA: TGTGCCACCGGTATTAGCGGGAGTCAGTTCTTC
J: TRBJ1-5; V: TRBV10-3; size: .; D: .; CDR3: CAISPGSGGGNQPQHF; DNA: TGTGCCATCAGTCCGGGCTCGGGGGGCGGCAATCAGCCCCAGCATTTT
J: TRBJ1-5; V: TRBV7-2; size: .; D: TRBD1; CDR3: CASSRATGHNQPQHF; DNA: TGTGCCAGCAGCCGCGCGACAGGGCACAATCAGCCCCAGCATTTT
J: TRBJ2-1; V: TRBV6-4; size: .; D: TRBD2; CDR3: CASSFDSGGGDEQFF; DNA: TGTGCCAGCAGTTTTGATAGCGGGGGCGGGGATGAGCAGTTCTTC
J: TRBJ2-3; V: TRBV18; size: .; D: .; CDR3: CASSARGSNTDTQYF; DNA: TGTGCCAGCTCGGCCAGGGGCAGTAACACAGATACGCAGTATTTT
J: TRBJ1-3; V: TRBV6-6; size: .; D: .; CDR3: CASSYSSGVGNTIYF; DNA: TGTGCCAGCAGTTACTCTTCCGGGGTAGGAAACACCATATATTTT
J: TRBJ2-7; V: TRBV5-1; size: .; D: .; CDR3: CASSLYSGRFYEQYF; DNA: TGCGCCAGCAGCCTGTATTCCGGGAGATTCTACGAGCAGTACTTC
J: TRBJ1-1; V: TRBV9; size: .; D: TRBD1; CDR3: CASSTRTGREAFF; DNA: TGTGCCAGCAGCACCCGGACAGGCCGCGAAGCTTTCTTT
J: TRBJ2-6; V: TRBV6-1; size: few; D: .; CDR3: CASSADTFSSGANVLTF; DNA: TGTGCCAGCAGTGCAGATACCTTCAGCTCTGGGGCCAACGTCCTGACTTTC
J: TRBJ2-1; V: TRBV12-5; size: .; D: TRBD1; CDR3: CASGSLAGGGEQFF; DNA: TGTGCTAGTGGTTCCCTGGCAGGGGGCGGTGAGCAGTTCTTC
J: TRBJ2-5; V: TRBV5-1; size: .; D: TRBD2; CDR3: CASSWGGGAQETQYF; DNA: TGCGCCAGCAGCTGGGGGGGAGGAGCCCAAGAGACCCAGTACTTC
J: TRBJ2-6; V: TRBV30; size: .; D: .; CDR3: CAWSTSTSGANVLTF; DNA: TGTGCCTGGAGTACTTCAACTTCTGGGGCCAACGTCCTGACTTTC
J: TRBJ2-3; V: TRBV5-1; size: .; D: .; CDR3: CASRTGVTDTQYF; DNA: TGCGCCAGCCGGACTGGGGTCACAGATACGCAGTATTTT
J: TRBJ2-1; V: TRBV5-4; size: .; D: TRBD2; CDR3: CASSLASGYNEQFF; DNA: TGTGCCAGCAGCTTGGCTAGCGGCTACAATGAGCAGTTCTTC
J: TRBJ2-7; V: TRBV27; size: few; D: .; CDR3: CASSLRTDYEQYF; DNA: TGTGCCAGCAGTTTAAGGACAGACTACGAGCAGTACTTC
J: TRBJ2-7; V: TRBV28; size: .; D: TRBD1; CDR3: CASSLTGGSAYEQYF; DNA: TGTGCCAGCAGTTTAACAGGGGGGAGCGCCTACGAGCAGTACTTC
J: TRBJ1-5; V: TRBV6-1; size: .; D: .; CDR3: CASRTHLNQPQHF; DNA: TGTGCCAGCAGGACACACCTGAATCAGCCCCAGCATTTT